The clone carrying this T cell receptor beta chain showed up just once. This entry is derived from a study of blood T cell repertoires in COVID-19. Overall study context: Nucleic acid was either cDNA or gDNA, and it came from T cells, B-cell-depleted T cells, or PBMCs.

The CDR3 covers 15 residues. V was cut by 0 bases and J by 7 bases, with 12 bases left in between. CDR1 is LGHDT and CDR2 is YNNKEL in the germline V gene (reference sequence). The study recruited people aged about 18 to 90 years across around 23 US areas. Assay: immunoSEQ multiplex PCR; the TCRdb copy retains only in-frame clones and omits some. The sample lists 150,000 to 200,000 clones, over 70% seen once, with 3.4% in the top ten. This receptor was obtained from a woman aged 60 to 75 who had recovered from COVID-19. The sample was PBMCs or T cells enriched from blood (not recorded which). This sequence joins TRBV3-1 (or the pseudogene TRBV3-2) and TRBJ1-4; D possibly corresponds to TRBD1 (5 bases). CDR3 protein: CASSQDRQGSEKLFF. The CDR3 DNA sequence: TGTGCCAGCAGCCAAGATCGGCAGGGAAGTGAAAAACTGTTTTTT.